The 2 T cell receptor beta chains below all came from one sample that was sequenced in a study of blood T cells in healthy people across ages. Primers used in a second PCR of about 6 to 12 cycles were a sample-barcoded 5' primer and a J-beta primer mix. From the 5' RACE reads, TCRdb called clonotypes with MiXCR, one entry per CDR3 protein. The sample lists about 1.1 million distinct CDR3 sequences; more than 30% were seen once. The sequenced material came from blood. The receptors derive from a young man in good health.

The chain links TRBV20-1 to TRBJ1-5; 7 bases line up with TRBD1. The V gene's germline CDR1 is DFQATT and CDR2 SNEGSKA (reference sequence). CDR3 length: 16 amino acids. V lost 3 bases to trimming and J lost 2 bases; unmatched junction nucleotides: 10. CDR3: CSASRTGGSRNQPQHF. In DNA form, the CDR3 reads TGCAGTGCTAGCCGGACAGGTGGGAGCCGCAATCAGCCCCAGCATTTT.

This clonotype was recorded only once. The gene calls are TRBV20-1 and TRBJ1-6; 8 bases map to TRBD1. The ends lost 4 bases at V and 0 bases at J; junction bases unmatched: 2. Germline values: CDR1 DFQATT, CDR2 SNEGSKA (reference sequence). The CDR3 has 15 amino acids. CDR3 bases: TGCAGTGCTATAGGGACAGGCTCCTATAATTCACCCCTCCACTTT. Residues: CSAIGTGSYNSPLHF.